This section outlines one T cell receptor (beta chain) sequence together with its context. Only one count was recorded for this clone. Its antigen is still unknown. The input lacks base qualities; no much larger clone sits a single base away. At diagnosis, peripheral blood, uninvolved tumor-adjacent lung and tumor were collected and stored as a combination of fresh-frozen and FFPE material. For TCR repertoire profiling, the blood samples were analyzed as peripheral blood mononuclear cells. This specimen comes from a study of T cells in localized non-small cell lung cancer (dated by TCRdb to 2018 to 2020). In the study overall: The study examined T cell repertoires in a few hundred patients with early-stage NSCLC and compared tumors with uninvolved tumor-adjacent lungs. The cohort comprised approximately 240 treatment-naïve NSCLC patients with resected, localized lung tumors. The mean age of the NSCLC patients was roughly 70 years, with 120 to 150 men and over 100 women.

Points the paper makes about the study in general: Because the study design was exploratory, TCR variables were selected using unadjusted p-values without false-discovery rate correction. Longer overall survival was associated with higher T cell density in blood, whereas shorter survival was associated with higher clonality in adjacent lung. A median of around 50 of the top 100 tumor clones were detected in paired uninvolved adjacent lung, and some 28 of these tumor clones were also found among the top 100 clones of the paired uninvolved adjacent lung. Because multi-region tumor sequencing was not performed, intratumor heterogeneity could not be ruled out. The highest T cell clonality was observed in uninvolved tumor-adjacent lung, where clonality exceeded that of tumor, suggesting that antigenic responses were more focused in uninvolved tumor-adjacent lung.

TCR beta CDR3 regions were sequenced from DNA using the immunoSEQ Assay. The study's own analysis went as follows. To compute T cell density, TCR beta template counts were normalized to usable DNA, which was estimated by amplifying housekeeping genes. Richness was estimated with the preseqR package, extrapolating to 400,000 templates for PBMC samples and 120,000 templates for tissue samples. Clonality was defined as one minus Pielou's evenness. To identify tissue-enriched TCRs, differential abundance testing was run on productive amino-acid clonotypes with a minimum total count of 5 and an alpha of 0.1. The Jaccard Index and the Morisita Overlap Index were used to quantify repertoire overlap between compartments. GLIPH clustered TCR beta CDR3s with public tetramer-defined viral CDR3s; viral motifs required at least three viral sequences plus V-gene enrichment. As stored in TCRdb, this immuneACCESS dataset retains in-frame rearrangements with V and J assigned. A fraction of the clones does not appear; measured against another copy, unresolved V genes explain less than half of the discrepancy, and the remainder lacks a known reason. The D gene and trimming were derived from the DNA, and the V and J assignments and clone size from that table. For this sample the table gives over 20,000 clones, of which around 90% were detected only once. In total, the top ten clones hold 13% to 15% of the sample.

V is reduced by 0 bases and J by 1 base, leaving a spacing of 9 bases between them. Reading the germline V gene gives CDR1 SGHTA and CDR2 FQGNSA. The CDR3 holds 15 amino acids from the cysteine to the phenylalanine. Here the CDR3 DNA is all that survives: 45 bases in frame from base 1. The TCR originated in a man aged 35 to 69 with stage III squamous cell lung carcinoma. The specimen was peripheral blood, collected before any cancer treatment. Rearrangement joined TRBV7-2 to TRBJ1-1; TRBD1 is a possible D gene, resting on 6 matching bases. The CDR3 sequence is CASSLAGTQNTEAFF. The DNA reads as follows: TGTGCCAGCAGCTTAGCTGGGACACAGAACACTGAAGCTTTCTTT.